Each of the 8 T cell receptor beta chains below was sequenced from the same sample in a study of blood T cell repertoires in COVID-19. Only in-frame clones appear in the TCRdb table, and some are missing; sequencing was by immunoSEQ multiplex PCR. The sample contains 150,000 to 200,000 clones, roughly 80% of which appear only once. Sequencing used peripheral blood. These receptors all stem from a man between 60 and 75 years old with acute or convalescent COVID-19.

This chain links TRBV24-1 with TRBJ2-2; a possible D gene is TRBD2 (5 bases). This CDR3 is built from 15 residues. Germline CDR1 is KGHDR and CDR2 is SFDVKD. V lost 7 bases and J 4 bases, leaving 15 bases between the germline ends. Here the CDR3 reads CATSNPRVPTGELFF. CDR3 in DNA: TGTGCCACCAGCAACCCGAGGGTTCCCACCGGGGAGCTGTTTTTT.

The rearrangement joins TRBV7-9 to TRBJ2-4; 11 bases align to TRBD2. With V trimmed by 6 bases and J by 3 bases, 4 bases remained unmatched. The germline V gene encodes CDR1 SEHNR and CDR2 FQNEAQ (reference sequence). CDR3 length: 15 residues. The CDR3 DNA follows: TGTGCCAGCAGTCAGACTAGCGGGGACAAAAACATTCAGTACTTC. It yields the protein CASSQTSGDKNIQYF. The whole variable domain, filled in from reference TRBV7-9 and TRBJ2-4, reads DTGVSQNPRHKITKRGQNVTFRCDPISEHNRLYWYRQTLGQGPEFLTYFQNEAQLEKSRLLSDRFSAERPKGSFSTLEIQRTEQGDSAMYLCASSQTSGDKNIQYFGAGTRLSVL.

The chain's CDR3 is CASSWGTGASYEQYF. The CDR3 DNA reads TGTGCCAGCAGCTGGGGGACAGGGGCCTCCTACGAGCAGTACTTC. This chain uses TRBV5-6 with TRBJ2-7; TRBD1 matches 10 bases. CDR1 and CDR2 (germline): SGHDT, YYEEEE. With 3 bases clipped from V and 0 bases from J, the junction kept 3 bases outside the gene matches. This CDR3 has 15 amino acids.

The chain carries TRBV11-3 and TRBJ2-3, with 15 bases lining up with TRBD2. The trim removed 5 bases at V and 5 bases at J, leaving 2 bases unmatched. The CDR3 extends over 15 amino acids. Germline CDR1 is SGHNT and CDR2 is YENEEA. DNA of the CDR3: TGTGCCAGCAGCCGGGGACTAGCGGGAGGAGATACGCAGTATTTT. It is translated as CASSRGLAGGDTQYF.

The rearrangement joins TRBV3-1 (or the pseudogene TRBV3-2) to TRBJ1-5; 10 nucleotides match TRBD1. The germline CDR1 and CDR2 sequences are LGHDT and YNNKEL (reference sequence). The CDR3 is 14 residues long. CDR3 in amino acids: CVRGGQGNNQPQHF. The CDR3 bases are TGTGTCAGGGGGGGACAGGGGAACAATCAGCCCCAGCATTTT.

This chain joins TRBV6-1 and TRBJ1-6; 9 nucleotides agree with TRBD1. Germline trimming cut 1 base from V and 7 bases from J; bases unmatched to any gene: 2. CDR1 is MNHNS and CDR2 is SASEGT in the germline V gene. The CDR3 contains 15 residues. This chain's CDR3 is CASSEVGTGNSPLHF. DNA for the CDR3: TGTGCCAGCAGTGAAGTAGGGACAGGGAATTCACCCCTCCACTTT.

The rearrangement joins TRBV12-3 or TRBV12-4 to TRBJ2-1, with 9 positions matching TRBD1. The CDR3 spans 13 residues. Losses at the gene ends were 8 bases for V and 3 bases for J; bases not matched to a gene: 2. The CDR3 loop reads CASRDRVYNEQFF. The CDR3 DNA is TGTGCCAGCCGGGACAGGGTCTACAATGAGCAGTTCTTC.

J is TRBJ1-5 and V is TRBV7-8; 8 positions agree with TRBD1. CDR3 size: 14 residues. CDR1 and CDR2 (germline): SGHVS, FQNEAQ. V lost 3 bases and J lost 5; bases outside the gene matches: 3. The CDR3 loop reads CASSLTGADQPQHF. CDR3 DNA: TGTGCCAGCAGCTTGACAGGGGCCGATCAGCCCCAGCATTTT.